Each of the 3 T cell receptor beta chains below was sequenced from the same sample in a study of OX40 agonist ivuxolimab in advanced cancers. Produced via immunoSEQ multiplex PCR; TCRdb's table is partial and in-frame only. Here the sample spans under 150,000 clones, 80% to 90% being singletons. Material: CD4+ or CD8+ T cells sorted from blood, obtained in a trial of the OX40 agonist ivuxolimab. The receptors here all came from an adult with an advanced solid tumor such as melanoma, head and neck, liver or kidney cancer.

In nucleotides, the CDR3 is TGTGCCAGCAGCTTGGAAGAGACCCAGTACTTC. Translation: CASSLEETQYF. The chain recombines TRBV5-8 with TRBJ2-5; D gene unclear. The CDR3 totals 11 residues. V lost 0 bases, J lost 3 bases, and 0 bases lay in between. The germline V gene has CDR1 SGHTS and CDR2 YDEGEE.

V gene TRBV10-2 combines with J gene TRBJ2-5; D unclear. Per the germline V gene, CDR1 is WSHSY and CDR2 is SAAADI. CDR3 length: 16 residues. V lost 4 bases and J lost 0, with 15 bases in between. The CDR3 protein is CASSGGGDLYQETQYF. For the CDR3, the DNA is TGCGCCAGCAGTGGGGGTGGGGATCTCTACCAAGAGACCCAGTACTTC.

To note about this clone: The identical CDR3 is also encoded by other nucleotide sequences in the sample. The chain links TRBV7-9 to TRBJ2-7; a possible D gene is TRBD1 (6 bases). Trimming stripped 6 bases from V and 4 bases from J, with 10 bases between. Germline CDR1 reads SEHNR; CDR2 reads FQNEAQ (reference sequence). CDR3 length: 12 residues. As DNA, the CDR3 is TGTGCCAGCAGTTCACAGGGATACGAGCAGTACTTC. Amino acid sequence: CASSSQGYEQYF.